This is a list of T cell receptor beta chains from one sample in a study of blood T cell repertoires in COVID-19. Profiling relied on immunoSEQ multiplex PCR, and the TCRdb table lists in-frame clones only, not all of them. The sample has some 150,000 clones, approximately 90% seen once. Sequenced: peripheral blood. These receptors were obtained from a woman aged 45-60 years with active or convalescent COVID-19. Each CDR3 is given without its conserved first and last residue.

j_call	v_call	cdr3_aa
TRBJ1-3	TRBV29-1	SVIRAGAGNTIY
TRBJ1-1	TRBV5-4	ASSYDRGRTEAF
TRBJ1-1	TRBV28	ASSLKIGNTEAF
TRBJ1-1	TRBV16	ASSHQGENTEAF
TRBJ1-6	TRBV11-2	ASSLRGTAFSPLH
TRBJ1-6	TRBV30	AWATKRGPYNSPLH
TRBJ2-7	TRBV28	ASSKGQGTLLRSYEQY
TRBJ2-7	TRBV30	AWSSFRDRGLAGGTPYEQY
TRBJ2-3	TRBV6-2/TRBV6-3	ASSYGETKY
TRBJ2-7	TRBV4-1	ASSQDRVKTGAAYEQY
TRBJ1-4	TRBV3-1/TRBV3-2	ASSQTGGTNEKLF
TRBJ1-4	TRBV18	ASSPTVNEKLF
TRBJ1-2	TRBV19	ASSMEEGHRYGYT
TRBJ1-3	TRBV6-5	ASSPGGAGNTIY
TRBJ1-6	TRBV4-3	ASSQAPGVNSPLH
TRBJ1-5	TRBV18	ASSPQGGGGNQPQH
TRBJ2-2	TRBV19	ASSIVGLNRGPGTGELF
TRBJ1-4	TRBV5-4	ASSLQGSGEKLF
TRBJ1-3	TRBV30	AWSSTGSGNTIY
TRBJ2-1	TRBV19	ASSIATIKSSEQF
TRBJ2-1	TRBV7-2	ASSLGQGNYAVSNEQF
TRBJ1-1	TRBV5-4	ASRTNTEAF
TRBJ2-5	TRBV30	AWSLFGTGGGETQY
TRBJ1-2	TRBV28	ASSPSIGGVYGYT
TRBJ2-7	TRBV11-3	ASSPAAGSYEQY
TRBJ1-5	TRBV6-1	ASSEALGGSAPQH
TRBJ2-1	TRBV2	ASSGLFGSSYNEQF
TRBJ1-1	TRBV30	AWSVPPGMAF
TRBJ2-2	TRBV7-6	ASSLMQDGPTGELF
TRBJ1-5	TRBV10-3	AISFGGGQPQH
TRBJ2-5	TRBV13	ASSQQGPEETQY
TRBJ2-2	TRBV4-1	ASSPRIDTGELF
TRBJ2-3	TRBV7-9	ASSLASGITDTQY
TRBJ2-7	TRBV27	ASSLRQGTSYEQY
TRBJ2-1	TRBV6-5	ASSAEGAAEQF
TRBJ1-2	TRBV5-8	ASSIPAVNYGYT
TRBJ1-6	TRBV27	ASSPITGGNSPLH
TRBJ2-2	TRBV4-2	ASSQEYSPGSGGELF